Listed below are T cell receptor beta chains from one sample, sequenced in a study of blood T cell repertoires in COVID-19. TCRdb's table, derived via immunoSEQ multiplex PCR, lists solely in-frame clones and lacks some. The sample contains 250,000 to 300,000 clones, 91% of which appear only once. Sequenced material: peripheral blood. Receptors were obtained from a woman aged 25-40 years with COVID-19, enrolled during active disease. The CDR3 runs from the conserved cysteine through the conserved F or W. D genes are given only for firm matches. Clone size is stated in some rows and not others, as once, few, many or a class when expanded.

V gene,J gene,clone size,D gene,CDR3 DNA,CDR3 protein
TRBV2,TRBJ2-1,NA,TRBD2,TGTGCCAGCTACCCCGGGACTAGCGTAGACAATGAGCAGTTCTTC,CASYPGTSVDNEQFF
TRBV6-5,TRBJ2-7,NA,TRBD2,TGTGCCAGCAAAGGTGGGGCTAGCGGAGCCTACGAGCAGTACTTC,CASKGGASGAYEQYF
TRBV7-2,TRBJ1-1,NA,NA,TGTGCCAGCAGCCTACAGGGAGGGTACACTGAAGCTTTCTTT,CASSLQGGYTEAFF
TRBV5-6,TRBJ2-2,NA,TRBD1,TGTGCCAGCAGCTTGGAGTTCAGGGGGACCGGGGAGCTGTTTTTT,CASSLEFRGTGELFF
TRBV6-2/TRBV6-3,TRBJ1-5,NA,NA,TGTGCCAGCAGTTATTCTAGTGCCCGCCCGAGCAATCAGCCCCAGCATTTT,CASSYSSARPSNQPQHF
TRBV10-2,TRBJ1-1,NA,NA,TGCGCCAGCAGTGAAGGGAGAGGGAACACTGAAGCTTTCTTT,CASSEGRGNTEAFF
TRBV10-2,TRBJ2-7,NA,TRBD2,TGCGCCAGCAGTGGCTTGCGGGAGGGCATCTACGAGCAGTACTTC,CASSGLREGIYEQYF
TRBV23-1,TRBJ2-3,NA,TRBD1,TGCGCCAGCAGTCAAGCCGACAGGGTCACAGATACGCAGTATTTT,CASSQADRVTDTQYF
TRBV19,TRBJ1-2,few,NA,TGTGCCAGTAGTATGCTGCAGTATGGCTACACCTTC,CASSMLQYGYTF
TRBV11-3,TRBJ2-1,NA,NA,TGTGCCAGCAGCCCTTCCTTGGGCGTTTACTCCTACAATGAGCAGTTCTTC,CASSPSLGVYSYNEQFF
TRBV7-9,TRBJ1-3,NA,NA,TGTGCCAGCATGAGAGGCCGGGGTGAGAACACCATATATTTT,CASMRGRGENTIYF
TRBV11-2,TRBJ1-1,NA,NA,TGTGCCAGCAGCTTAGGACCAAGGGGAACTGAAGCTTTCTTT,CASSLGPRGTEAFF
TRBV5-4,TRBJ1-1,NA,NA,TGTGCCAGCAGCTTGGGCGGGGGGAGGAACACTGAAGCTTTCTTT,CASSLGGGRNTEAFF
TRBV29-1,TRBJ1-1,NA,NA,TGCAGCGTTGGAATCGGTGAAGCTTTCTTT,CSVGIGEAFF
TRBV27,TRBJ2-7,NA,TRBD1,TGTGCCAGCAGTCCCAGACAGGGCCCCTACGAGCAGTACTTC,CASSPRQGPYEQYF
TRBV7-9,TRBJ1-4,NA,NA,TGTGCCAGCAGCCGACCTCGAGGTGGAAGAAATAATGAAAAACTGTTTTTT,CASSRPRGGRNNEKLFF
TRBV11-2,TRBJ1-1,NA,TRBD1,TGTGCCAGCAGCTTAGGGACAGGGGCGACCACTGAAGCTTTCTTT,CASSLGTGATTEAFF
TRBV19,TRBJ1-1,once,TRBD1,TGTGCCAGTAGTCCGGGACAGGGGGGGGCTGAAGCTTTCTTT,CASSPGQGGAEAFF
TRBV15,TRBJ2-7,once,NA,TGTGCCACCAGCAGAGTGTCGGGGATCGAGCAGTACTTC,CATSRVSGIEQYF
TRBV2,TRBJ1-5,NA,NA,TGTGCCAGCAGTGGAGAGAGGGATCAGCCCCAGCATTTT,CASSGERDQPQHF
TRBV4-2,TRBJ1-3,NA,TRBD1,TGTGCCAGCAGCCAAGATCAGGGGGCTGCTGGAAACACCATATATTTT,CASSQDQGAAGNTIYF
TRBV4-1,TRBJ2-7,once,NA,TGCGCCAGCAGCCAGGAGACTAGATCCGAGCAGTACTTC,CASSQETRSEQYF
TRBV19,TRBJ1-6,NA,NA,TGTGCCAGTAGTATTGACGGGGTCGGGGATTCACCCCTCCACTTT,CASSIDGVGDSPLHF
TRBV5-1,TRBJ2-1,NA,TRBD2,TGCGCCAGCAGCTTAGCGGGATACTACAATGAGCAGTTCTTC,CASSLAGYYNEQFF
TRBV27,TRBJ2-7,NA,NA,TGTGCCAGCAAAATCCGGGTTTCCTCCTACGAGCAGTACTTC,CASKIRVSSYEQYF
TRBV28,TRBJ1-2,NA,NA,TGTGCCAGCAGTTCGGGGGGCGCGAATGGCTACACCTTC,CASSSGGANGYTF
TRBV9,TRBJ1-6,NA,NA,TGTGCCAGCAGCTCAGAGGGAGGGCCAAGGCCCCTCCACTTT,CASSSEGGPRPLHF
TRBV15,TRBJ2-7,NA,NA,TGTGCCACCAGCAGGGGCCAGGGGTTAACCTACGAGCAGTACTTC,CATSRGQGLTYEQYF
TRBV21-1,TRBJ2-7,NA,NA,TGTGCCAGCAGCCCCCAGCGGGAGAACTCCTACGAGCAGTACTTC,CASSPQRENSYEQYF